The 4 T cell receptor beta chains listed next were all sequenced from one sample in a study of T cell responses to AZD1222 COVID-19 vaccine. The protocol was immunoSEQ multiplex PCR, while the TCRdb copy is restricted to in-frame clones and leaves out a portion. The sample has around 170,000 clones, about nine tenths seen once. This specimen consisted of peripheral blood, obtained on day 0 of AZD1222 vaccination. The receptors here all came from an adult in good health.

The V gene is TRBV5-1, the J gene TRBJ2-1, with 8 bases matching TRBD1. The germline V gene encodes CDR1 SGHRS and CDR2 YFSETQ. CDR3 length: 16 residues. V was pared by 4 bases and J by 4 bases, with 10 bases of the junction left unmatched. Here the CDR3 reads CASSALVQGAYNEQFF. The DNA for the CDR3 is TGCGCCAGCAGCGCATTGGTTCAGGGGGCTTACAATGAGCAGTTCTTC. Full variable domain (missing parts from reference TRBV5-1 and TRBJ2-1): KAGVTQTPRYLIKTRGQQVTLSCSPISGHRSVSWYQQTPGQGLQFLFEYFSETQRNKGNFPGRFSGRQFSNSRSEMNVSTLELGDSALYLCASSALVQGAYNEQFFGPGTRLTVL.

Here the CDR3 DNA reads TGCGCCAGCAGCTTGGCCGGGACAGTCAATTCACCCCTCCACTTT. Protein: CASSLAGTVNSPLHF. V is TRBV5-1 and J is TRBJ1-6; 7 bases agree with TRBD1. V dropped 0 bases and J dropped 7; count of bases not matched to a gene: 4. This CDR3 has 15 residues. The germline gives CDR1 SGHRS, CDR2 YFSETQ.

This chain uses TRBV28 with TRBJ2-5; 9 nucleotides align to TRBD1. Germline V gives CDR1 MDHEN, CDR2 SYDVKM. Trimming took 6 bases from V and 9 from J; bases not matched to a gene: 5. The CDR3 totals 12 residues. CDR3 coding DNA: TGTGCCAGCAGCCTCAACAGGGGGCCCCAGTACTTC. Translated: CASSLNRGPQYF.

The chain carries TRBV4-3 and TRBJ1-1, with D possibly matching TRBD1 (5 bases). The CDR3 covers 14 residues. V dropped 4 bases and J dropped 1 base, with 10 bases sitting between them. The V gene's germline CDR1 is LGHNA and CDR2 YSLEER. This CDR3 is CASSLYTGNTEAFF. The CDR3 DNA follows: TGCGCCAGCAGCCTGTATACAGGGAACACTGAAGCTTTCTTT.